These 10 T cell receptor beta chains were all obtained from the same sample, sequenced in a study of cytomegalovirus exposure and HLA in healthy donors. A multiplex PCR was run with 60 Vbeta primers and 13 Jbeta primers. The protocol was immunoSEQ multiplex PCR, while the TCRdb copy is restricted to in-frame clones and leaves out a portion. The repertoire holds over 150,000 clones, around three quarters seen once, with 1.5% to 2% in the top ten. Sequenced input: PBMCs. These receptors were obtained from a woman aged 18-30 years in good health and CMV-seronegative.

The chain is built from TRBV10-3 and TRBJ1-3; D call uncertain. CDR1 is ENHRY and CDR2 is SYGVKD in the germline V gene. V lost 10 bases and J 0 bases, leaving 10 bases between the germline ends. The CDR3 is made up of 13 amino acids. The DNA of the CDR3 is TGTGCCACCTTCGACATCTCTGGAAACACCATATATTTT. Protein: CATFDISGNTIYF.

This clone came up once. The chain joins TRBV28 to TRBJ2-7; D is perhaps TRBD1 (6 bases). V was trimmed by 5 bases and J by 4 bases, leaving 12 bases between them. The CDR3 contains 13 residues. Germline CDR1 MDHEN, CDR2 SYDVKM. The CDR3 here is CASSGRTVYEQYF. The CDR3 nucleotides are TGTGCCAGCAGTGGAAGGACAGTATACGAGCAGTACTTC.

The chain uses TRBV5-4 and TRBJ2-1; tentatively, D is TRBD2 (6 bases). The CDR3 consists of 16 residues. V lost 0 bases to trimming and J lost 2 bases, with 12 bases between them. CDR1 and CDR2 from the germline V gene are SGHNT and YYREEE (reference sequence). DNA for the CDR3: TGTGCCAGCAGCTTGGTGGAGGGAAATCCCTACAATGAGCAGTTCTTC. Its translation is CASSLVEGNPYNEQFF. Based on the CDR3 plus reference TRBV5-4 and TRBJ2-1, the full variable domain is ETGVTQSPTHLIKTRGQQVTLRCSSQSGHNTVSWYQQALGQGPQFIFQYYREEENGRGNFPPRFSGLQFPNYSSELNVNALELDDSALYLCASSLVEGNPYNEQFFGPGTRLTVL.

This chain links TRBV9 with TRBJ1-6, with TRBD1 identical over 9 bases. Germline assignment: CDR1 SGDLS and CDR2 YYNGEE. This CDR3 contains 15 residues. J lost 10 bases, V lost 4 bases, and 9 bases had no gene match. CDR3 nucleotides: TGTGCCAGCAGCAAACGGGACAGGGAGACCTCACCCCTCCACTTT. This encodes CASSKRDRETSPLHF.

The chain combines TRBV6-5 with TRBJ2-5; TRBD1 matches 11 bases. The CDR3 has 13 amino acids. Trimming removed 7 bases from V and 7 bases from J; junction bases left unmatched: 5. Germline assignment: CDR1 MNHEY and CDR2 SVGAGI. The CDR3: CASTLGTGGTQYF. The CDR3 DNA sequence: TGTGCCAGCACGTTAGGGACAGGGGGGACCCAGTACTTC.

In this sample, this clone turned up once. Within the sample, other DNA sequences also encode this same CDR3. The rearrangement joins TRBV5-1 to TRBJ2-7; TRBD1 matches at 10 bases. The CDR3 totals 14 residues. Germline V gives CDR1 SGHRS, CDR2 YFSETQ. J was trimmed by 1 base and V by 4 bases; bases with no gene match: 2. The CDR3 loop is CASSRTGGSYEQYF. The CDR3 DNA follows: TGCGCCAGCAGCAGGACAGGGGGATCCTACGAGCAGTACTTC. Combining the CDR3 with reference TRBV5-1 and TRBJ2-7 gives the whole variable domain KAGVTQTPRYLIKTRGQQVTLSCSPISGHRSVSWYQQTPGQGLQFLFEYFSETQRNKGNFPGRFSGRQFSNSRSEMNVSTLELGDSALYLCASSRTGGSYEQYFGPGTRLTVT.

This chain's CDR3 is CASSIPTGASSSYNSPLHF. CDR3 sequence (DNA): TGTGCCAGCAGTATCCCTACAGGCGCCTCGAGCTCCTATAATTCACCCCTCCACTTT. The chain couples TRBV5-5 to TRBJ1-6, with D perhaps TRBD1 (5 bases). V gave up 5 bases and J gave up 0 bases, with 21 bases separating them. The CDR3 sequence is 19 residues long. From germline, CDR1 is SGHKS and CDR2 YYEKEE (reference sequence). The whole variable domain, remainder taken from reference TRBV5-5 and TRBJ1-6, is DAGVTQSPTHLIKTRGQQVTLRCSPISGHKSVSWYQQVLGQGPQFIFQYYEKEERGRGNFPDRFSARQFPNYSSELNVNALLLGDSALYLCASSIPTGASSSYNSPLHFGNGTRLTVT.

The rearrangement joins TRBV6-6 to TRBJ1-1; a weak D match, TRBD1 (5 bases). Trimming removed 4 bases from V and 3 bases from J, with 12 bases in between. Germline assignment: CDR1 MNHNY and CDR2 SVGAGI (reference sequence). The CDR3 is 14 amino acids. Written as DNA, the CDR3 is TGTGCCAGCAGTTCTACAGGAGGGGACACTGAAGCTTTCTTT. Translating it yields CASSSTGGDTEAFF.

The chain couples TRBV7-9 to TRBJ2-3; D is perhaps TRBD2 (6 bases). The V gene's germline CDR1 is SEHNR and CDR2 FQNEAQ (reference sequence). V lost 1 base to trimming and J lost 4 bases, with 12 bases between them. CDR3 length: 15 amino acids. CDR3 region: CASSLVGGTADTQYF. The CDR3 nucleotides are TGTGCCAGCAGCTTAGTGGGGGGTACCGCAGATACGCAGTATTTT.

V gene TRBV28 combines with J gene TRBJ2-7, with unresolved D. V was cut by 3 bases and J by 4 bases, with 10 bases left in between. CDR1 and CDR2 from the germline V gene are MDHEN and SYDVKM. CDR3 length equals 13 residues. The CDR3 DNA sequence: TGTGCCAGCAGTTTCATTAGTGAGTACGAGCAGTACTTC. As protein: CASSFISEYEQYF.